This T cell receptor beta chain originates from a study of early T cells in non-severe SARS-CoV-2 infection. At the level of the study: The input, bulk RNA from unsorted whole blood, was sequenced, and chains were unpaired.

Study-wide points: The VDJdb matching leaned toward anti-spike CD8 responses and overlooked private and CD4 specificities.

With respect to this clonotype: The antigen is not known.

The library protocol tagged individual cDNA molecules with unique molecular identifiers. TCRdb processed the 5' RACE reads anew with MiXCR; each CDR3 protein has one entry. In the table there are tens of thousands of distinct CDR3 sequences, roughly 13% of which are singletons. The origin of this receptor is an adult who was a healthcare worker with PCR-confirmed SARS-CoV-2 infection or an uninfected control (not recorded which). Material: whole blood.

The CDR3 spells CASSPPDRVDTQYF. The CDR3 DNA is TGTGCCAGCAGCCCCCCGGACAGGGTGGATACGCAGTATTTT. The gene calls are TRBV6-5 and TRBJ2-3, with TRBD1 matching over 8 bases. From germline, CDR1 is MNHEY and CDR2 SVGAGI. The length of the CDR3 is 14 residues. J was trimmed by 6 bases and V by 6 bases; bases with no gene match: 8.